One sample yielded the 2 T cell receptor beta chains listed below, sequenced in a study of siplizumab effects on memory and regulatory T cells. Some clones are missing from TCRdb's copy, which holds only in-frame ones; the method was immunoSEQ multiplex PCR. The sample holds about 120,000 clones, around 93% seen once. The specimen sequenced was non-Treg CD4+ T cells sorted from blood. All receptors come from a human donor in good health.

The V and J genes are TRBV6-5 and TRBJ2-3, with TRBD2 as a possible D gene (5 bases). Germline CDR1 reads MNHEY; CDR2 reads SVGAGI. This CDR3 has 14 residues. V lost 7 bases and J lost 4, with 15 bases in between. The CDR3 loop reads CASNARAPPDTQYF. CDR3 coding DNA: TGTGCCAGCAACGCGCGGGCGCCTCCAGATACGCAGTATTTT.

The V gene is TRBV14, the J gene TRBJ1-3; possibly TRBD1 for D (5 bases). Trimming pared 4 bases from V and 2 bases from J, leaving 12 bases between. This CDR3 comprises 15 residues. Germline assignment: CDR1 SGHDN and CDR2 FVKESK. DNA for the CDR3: TGTGCCAGCAGCCGAGGGACCATCACTGGAAACACCATATATTTT. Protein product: CASSRGTITGNTIYF. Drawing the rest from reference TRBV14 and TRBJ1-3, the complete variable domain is EAGVTQFPSHSVIEKGQTVTLRCDPISGHDNLYWYRRVMGKEIKFLLHFVKESKQDESGMPNNRFLAERTGGTYSTLKVQPAELEDSGVYFCASSRGTITGNTIYFGEGSWLTVV.